This T cell receptor (beta chain) was retrieved from a study of control samples from healthy donors and cancer patients. CDR3 length equals 19 residues. With V trimmed by 2 bases and J by 2 bases, 8 bases remained unmatched. Germline V gene sequence: CDR1 SGHTA, CDR2 FQGNSA. The assay was immunoSEQ multiplex PCR, and TCRdb's table has in-frame clones only and misses some. The sample carries 150,000 to 200,000 clones, roughly 92% recorded once. This TCR derives from a woman between 18 and 30 years old in good health. The sequenced material came from blood. The rearrangement uses TRBV7-2 and TRBJ2-6, with TRBD1 matching over 11 bases. The CDR3 reads CASSLSNWDRGAGANVLTF. The CDR3 DNA reads as TGTGCCAGCAGCTTATCGAACTGGGACAGGGGGGCTGGGGCCAACGTCCTGACTTTC. Full variable domain (rest looked up from reference TRBV7-2 and TRBJ2-6): GAGVSQSPSNKVTEKGKDVELRCDPISGHTALYWYRQSLGQGLEFLIYFQGNSAPDKSGLPSDRFSAERTGGSVSTLTIQRTQQEDSAVYLCASSLSNWDRGAGANVLTFGAGSRLTVL.